In this sample, the clone carrying this T cell receptor (beta chain) turned up many times. Its cognate antigen is unknown. Researchers took RNA transcripts and amplified the TCR beta CDR3 regions from them. Primed by the HTBI set, a first-round RT-PCR was run on the TCR CDR3. TCRdb reprocessed the multiplex PCR reads via MiXCR and lists one record per CDR3 protein. The sample holds about 130,000 distinct CDR3 sequences, over 20% seen once. The CDR3 is 13 residues long. Per the germline V gene, CDR1 is GTSNPN and CDR2 is SVGIG (reference sequence). V was trimmed by 0 bases and J by 4 bases, leaving 7 bases between them. Uncontrolled infection, other autoimmune disease, pregnancy or lactation disqualified patients from enrolment. This entry belongs to a study of T cells in Graves' hyperthyroidism and ophthalmopathy. Study findings and constraints: Ophthalmopathy prediction by the model preceded onset by a median approximately 6.9 months. Blood shared most expanded thyroid clonotypes above 0.001.

This TCR was sampled from a woman between 50 and 59 years old with Graves' hyperthyroidism that later progressed to Graves' ophthalmopathy. The chain links TRBV30 to TRBJ1-5; a weak D match, TRBD1 (5 bases). Sequenced material: blood. The CDR3 DNA reads TGTGCCTGGAGTGTTCCAGGGAATCAGCCCCAGCATTTT. Amino acid sequence: CAWSVPGNQPQHF.